This T cell receptor beta chain was profiled in a study of tumor-infiltrating lymphocytes in primary liver carcinoma. Study-level findings and limits: Each sample was bulk and unsorted; consequently, CD4+ and CD8+ repertoires were not compared.

Note on this clonotype: As yet, its antigen is unknown.

A primer in the constant region served to generate TCR beta cDNA from roughly 520 ng of total RNA. Three rounds of nested multiplex PCR with slightly modified ARM-PCR produced TCR beta libraries. Researchers ran the first two PCR rounds for roughly 10 cycles each with TRBV1-TRBV30 forward primers and a C-beta reverse primer. TCRdb processed the multiplex PCR reads anew with MiXCR; each CDR3 protein has one entry. Of about 180,000 distinct CDR3 sequences listed, about 60% were seen once; the top ten hold 70% to 80%. Germline DNA was also extracted, while the blood RNA originated from unsorted whole blood. V shed 6 bases, J shed 2 bases, and the junction held 8 bases outside the gene matches. Germline V gene data show CDR1 as MDHEN and CDR2 as SYDVKM. The CDR3 sequence is 15 residues long.

The sample taken for sequencing was peripheral blood. This clonotype was sampled from a man aged 35-49 years with primary liver carcinoma and hepatitis B virus infection. The rearrangement uses TRBV28 and TRBJ2-5, with 8 bases identical to TRBD2. The CDR3 DNA sequence: TGTGCCAGCAGCTCGCAACTAGCGGCGCAAGAGACCCAGTACTTC. It is translated as CASSSQLAAQETQYF.